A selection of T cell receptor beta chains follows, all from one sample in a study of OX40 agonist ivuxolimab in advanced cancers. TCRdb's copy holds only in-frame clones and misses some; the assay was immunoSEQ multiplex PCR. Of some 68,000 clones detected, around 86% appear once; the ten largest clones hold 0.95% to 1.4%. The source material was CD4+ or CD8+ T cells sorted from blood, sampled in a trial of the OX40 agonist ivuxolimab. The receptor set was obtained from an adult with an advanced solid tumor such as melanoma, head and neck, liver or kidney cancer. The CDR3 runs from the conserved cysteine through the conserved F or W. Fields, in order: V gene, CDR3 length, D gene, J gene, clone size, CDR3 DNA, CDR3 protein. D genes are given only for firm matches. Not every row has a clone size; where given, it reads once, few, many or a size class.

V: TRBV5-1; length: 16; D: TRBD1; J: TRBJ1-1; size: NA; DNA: TGCGCCAGCAGCTCCCACCCCCGGGACAGGGCCACTGAAGCTTTCTTT; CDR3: CASSSHPRDRATEAFF
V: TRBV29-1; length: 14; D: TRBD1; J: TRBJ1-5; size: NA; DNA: TGCAGCGTAACCTCGGGACAGGTGAATCAGCCCCAGCATTTT; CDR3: CSVTSGQVNQPQHF
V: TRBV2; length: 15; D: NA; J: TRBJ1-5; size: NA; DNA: TGTGCCAGCAGTGAGGGGGGGGGAGGCCATCAGCCCCAGCATTTT; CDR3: CASSEGGGGHQPQHF
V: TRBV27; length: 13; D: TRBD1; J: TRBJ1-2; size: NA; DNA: TGTGCCAGACTCGGGACAGGATGGGATGGCTACACCTTC; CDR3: CARLGTGWDGYTF
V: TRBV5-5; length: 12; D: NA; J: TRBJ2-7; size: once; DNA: TGTGCCAGCAGCTTGGTTAGTCACGAGCAGTACTTC; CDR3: CASSLVSHEQYF
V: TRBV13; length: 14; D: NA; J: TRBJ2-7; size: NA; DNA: TGTGCCAGCAGCTTAGGATTAGGGAGCCACGAGCAGTACTTC; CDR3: CASSLGLGSHEQYF
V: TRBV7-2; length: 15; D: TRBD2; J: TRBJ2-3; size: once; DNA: TGTGCCAGCAGCTTAGGCGGGAGGGAGACAGATACGCAGTATTTT; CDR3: CASSLGGRETDTQYF
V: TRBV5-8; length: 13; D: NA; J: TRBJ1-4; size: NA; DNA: TGTGCCAGCAGCTTGATTTCCGGGGGAAAACTGTTTTTT; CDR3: CASSLISGGKLFF
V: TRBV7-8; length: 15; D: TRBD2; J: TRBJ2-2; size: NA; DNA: TGTGCCAGCAGCTTGGGTCTAGCGGTCACCGGGGAGCTGTTTTTT; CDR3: CASSLGLAVTGELFF
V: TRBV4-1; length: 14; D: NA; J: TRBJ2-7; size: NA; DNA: TGCGCCAGCAGCCTGGGTAGTTGGAGCTCCGAGCAGTACTTC; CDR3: CASSLGSWSSEQYF
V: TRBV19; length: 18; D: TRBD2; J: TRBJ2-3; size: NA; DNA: TGTGCCAGTAGTGCCAAACCGGGACTAGCGGGAGACACAGATACGCAGTATTTT; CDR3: CASSAKPGLAGDTDTQYF
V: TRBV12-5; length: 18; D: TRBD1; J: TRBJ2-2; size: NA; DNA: TGTGCTAGTGGTTTGGTACCAATCGACAGGGGGAACACCGGGGAGCTGTTTTTT; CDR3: CASGLVPIDRGNTGELFF
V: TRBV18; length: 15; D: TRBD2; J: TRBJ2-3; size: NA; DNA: TGTGCCAGCTCGCGACTAGCGGGGGACACAGATACGCAGTATTTT; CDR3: CASSRLAGDTDTQYF
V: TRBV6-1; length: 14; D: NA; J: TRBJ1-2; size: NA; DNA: TGTGCCAGCAGCGCGGGGTGGGGGGCTTATGGCTACACCTTC; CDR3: CASSAGWGAYGYTF
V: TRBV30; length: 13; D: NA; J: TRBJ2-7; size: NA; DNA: TGTGCCTGGAGTCCCGCAGGGGACTACGAGCAGTACTTC; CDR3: CAWSPAGDYEQYF
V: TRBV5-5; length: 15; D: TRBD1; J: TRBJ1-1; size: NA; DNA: TGTGCCAGCAGCTTTGGACAGGGGCGGGTCACTGAAGCTTTCTTT; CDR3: CASSFGQGRVTEAFF
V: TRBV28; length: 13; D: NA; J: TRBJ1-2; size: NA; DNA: TGTGCCAGCAGTTGGGGGGATGGCTATGGCTACACCTTC; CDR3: CASSWGDGYGYTF
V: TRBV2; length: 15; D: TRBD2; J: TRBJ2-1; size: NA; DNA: TGTGCCAGCAACCAGGGACTAGCGGGAGCCAATGAGCAGTTCTTC; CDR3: CASNQGLAGANEQFF
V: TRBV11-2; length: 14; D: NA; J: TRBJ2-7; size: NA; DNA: TGTGCCAGCAGCCCACCCGCTGGGCCTTACGAGCAGTACTTC; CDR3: CASSPPAGPYEQYF
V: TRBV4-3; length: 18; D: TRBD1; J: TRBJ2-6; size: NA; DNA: TGCGCCAGCAGCCGAGTCCCGGGACAGGGGACTGGGGCCAACGTCCTGACTTTC; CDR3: CASSRVPGQGTGANVLTF
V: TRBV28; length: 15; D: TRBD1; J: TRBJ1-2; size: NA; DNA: TGTGCCAGCAGGTCGGGGACAGCTACCATCTATGGCTACACCTTC; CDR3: CASRSGTATIYGYTF
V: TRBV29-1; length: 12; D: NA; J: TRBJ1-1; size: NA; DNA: TGCAGCGTATGGGACGGGAACACTGAAGCTTTCTTT; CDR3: CSVWDGNTEAFF
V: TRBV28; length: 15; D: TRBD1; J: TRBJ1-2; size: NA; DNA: TGTGCCAGCAGCCCTTGGGACAGTGCCGCGGGGGGCTACACCTTC; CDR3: CASSPWDSAAGGYTF